These 26 T cell receptor beta chains were all obtained from the same sample, sequenced in a study of beta chain features in type 1 diabetes. Study outcomes and limitations: All four CD4+ subsets from Type 1 diabetes patients carried moderately but significantly shorter TCRB CDR3s.

No cognate antigen is known for these TCRs. What was sequenced were expressed TCRB transcripts, since all of the isolated RNA had been reverse transcribed. Profiled with immunoSEQ multiplex PCR; TCRdb holds only in-frame clones, not every one. The table includes some 700,000 clones, around an eighth detected once. The material sequenced was naive CD4+ T cells from blood. Receptor source: a man aged 18 to 30 with type 1 diabetes.

This clone came up a few times. This chain joins TRBV5-4 and TRBJ2-5; D may correspond to TRBD1 or TRBD2 (5 bases each). CDR1 and CDR2 from the germline V gene are SGHNT and YYREEE (reference sequence). Trimming pared 4 bases from V and 2 bases from J, leaving 12 bases between. There are 14 residues in the CDR3. DNA for the CDR3: TGTGCCAGCAGCCCGTCGGGGCAGCAAGAGACCCAGTACTTC. Its protein product is CASSPSGQQETQYF. Complete variable domain (other parts from reference TRBV5-4 and TRBJ2-5): ETGVTQSPTHLIKTRGQQVTLRCSSQSGHNTVSWYQQALGQGPQFIFQYYREEENGRGNFPPRFSGLQFPNYSSELNVNALELDDSALYLCASSPSGQQETQYFGPGTRLLVL.

J is TRBJ1-4 and V is TRBV6-1; 7 nucleotides match TRBD1. The CDR3 extends over 13 amino acids. Germline V gene lookup returns CDR1 MNHNS and CDR2 SASEGT. J was trimmed by 4 bases and V by 10 bases; bases with no gene match: 6. The DNA for the CDR3 is TGTGCCACCGTAACAGGGGTTAATGAAAAACTGTTTTTT. It is translated as CATVTGVNEKLFF.

This chain connects TRBV4-1 to TRBJ1-2, with a possible D match to TRBD1 (5 bases). V lost 0 bases and J 3 bases, leaving 14 bases between the germline ends. Per the germline V gene, CDR1 is MGHRA and CDR2 is YSYEKL. The CDR3 covers 16 residues. CDR3 sequence: CASSQDPLGGHYGYTF. The CDR3 DNA follows: TGCGCCAGCAGCCAAGATCCCCTCGGGGGTCACTATGGCTACACCTTC.

This clone was observed a few times. V gene TRBV27 combines with J gene TRBJ1-6; possibly TRBD1 for D (5 bases). V lost 6 bases, J lost 9 bases, and 12 bases lay in between. The germline CDR1 and CDR2 sequences are MNHEY and SMNVEV (reference sequence). This CDR3 is built from 13 residues. The DNA for the CDR3 is TGTGCCAGCAGAAGGGGCTTGGCTTCACCCCTCCACTTT. It encodes CASRRGLASPLHF.

The J gene is TRBJ1-2, the V gene TRBV6-1; 7 bases are shared with TRBD1. Trimming took 7 bases from V and 5 from J; bases not matched to a gene: 7. The germline CDR1 and CDR2 sequences are MNHNS and SASEGT. The CDR3 loop spans 13 amino acids. The CDR3 DNA reads as TGTGCCAGCAACCAGGGGGATCGGTATGGCTACACCTTC. It yields the protein CASNQGDRYGYTF.

This clone was observed a handful of times. The chain recombines TRBV6-4 with TRBJ1-2; weak D call: TRBD1 (5 bases). The germline V and J ends were trimmed by 5 bases and 7 bases, with 14 bases remaining between them. The CDR3 covers 13 residues. Germline lookup yields CDR1 MRHNA and CDR2 SNTAGT. This chain's CDR3 is CASSPGWGGGYTF. The CDR3 nucleotides read TGTGCCAGCAGTCCCGGGTGGGGCGGTGGCTACACCTTC.

This clone was seen a few times. The chain links TRBV7-7 to TRBJ2-1, with 13 bases matching TRBD2. V shed 5 bases and J 7 bases; nucleotides not matched to a gene: 5. The CDR3 consists of 15 residues. CDR1 and CDR2 (germline): SSHAT, FNYEAQ (reference sequence). CDR3 nucleotides: TGTGCCAGCAGCCCGGGACTAGCGGGGTTTAATGAGCAGTTCTTC. Translation: CASSPGLAGFNEQFF.

This clone has a handful of counts. This chain connects TRBV29-1 to TRBJ1-2, with no clear D. The CDR3 is 10 amino acids. Germline CDR1 SQVTM, CDR2 ANQGSEA. The ends were cut back, 5 bases at V and 10 bases at J, with 11 bases in the middle. CDR3 in amino acids: CSVKGADYTF. In nucleotides, the CDR3 is TGCAGCGTTAAGGGCGCGGACTACACCTTC.

The rearrangement joins TRBV29-1 to TRBJ1-2; TRBD1 matches at 8 bases. CDR1 and CDR2 from the germline V gene are SQVTM and ANQGSEA. The J segment lost 4 bases and the V segment lost 2 bases, leaving 12 bases of the junction unmatched. The CDR3 runs 16 residues. The CDR3 region is CSVELRQGPLLYGYTF. The CDR3 DNA reads as TGCAGCGTTGAATTGAGACAGGGGCCTCTTCTCTATGGCTACACCTTC.

The table lists this clone with a few counts. The V gene is TRBV30, the J gene TRBJ1-1; D call uncertain. From germline, CDR1 is GTSNPN and CDR2 SVGIG (reference sequence). Between the trimmed V and J ends, which lost 0 bases and 0 bases, there was a span of 8 bases. The CDR3 contains 14 residues. The CDR3, as DNA: TGTGCCTGGAGTGTACATGGTATGAACACTGAAGCTTTCTTT. Its translation is CAWSVHGMNTEAFF.

The chain joins TRBV19 to TRBJ2-1, with TRBD2 matching over 7 bases. The germline V gene encodes CDR1 LNHDA and CDR2 SQIVND (reference sequence). The V gene end was trimmed by 0 bases and the J gene end by 5 bases; junction bases not matched to a gene: 7. The CDR3 is 16 amino acids. CDR3 sequence reads: CASSIDQGRGDNEQFF. The DNA of the CDR3 is TGTGCCAGTAGTATAGATCAGGGTCGGGGGGACAATGAGCAGTTCTTC.

This clone was seen only a few times. Here the CDR3 DNA reads TGTGCCAGCAGCGATGGACAGTTGGTCACAGATACGCAGTATTTT. Protein: CASSDGQLVTDTQYF. The J gene is TRBJ2-3, the V gene TRBV7-9; TRBD1 is a possible D gene (6 bases). Germline lookup yields CDR1 SEHNR and CDR2 FQNEAQ (reference sequence). This CDR3 has 15 residues. Trimming removed 5 bases from V and 2 bases from J, with 14 bases in between.

V is TRBV25-1 and J is TRBJ1-6; TRBD1 agrees at 8 bases. This CDR3 region has 16 residues. Germline-derived CDR1 and CDR2 are MGHDK and SYGVNS. Trimming took 5 bases from V and 3 from J; bases not matched to a gene: 6. CDR3 coding DNA: TGTGCCAGCAGTCCCGCCAGGGGGCTCTATAATTCACCCCTCCACTTT. Encoded protein: CASSPARGLYNSPLHF.

The sample holds a few counts of this clone. The chain uses TRBV9 and TRBJ2-5; TRBD1 aligns across 10 bases. The CDR3 sequence is 15 residues long. Losses at the gene ends were 4 bases for V and 5 bases for J; bases not matched to a gene: 8. In germline, CDR1 is SGDLS, CDR2 YYNGEE. CDR3 in amino acids: CASSTRTGGGETQYF. In DNA form, the CDR3 reads TGTGCCAGCAGCACCCGGACAGGGGGTGGTGAGACCCAGTACTTC.

The chain employs TRBV7-9 and TRBJ2-5; D unclear. The V and J ends lost 5 bases and 5 bases respectively, with 9 bases between them. Germline CDR1 reads SEHNR; CDR2 reads FQNEAQ (reference sequence). The CDR3 runs 12 residues. CDR3 DNA: TGTGCCAGCAGCCCAAACTCCGAGACCCAGTACTTC. Translated: CASSPNSETQYF.

This chain joins TRBV10-2 and TRBJ2-7; a weak D match, TRBD1 (6 bases). Trimming cost V 3 bases and J 0 bases, with 9 bases left between them. CDR1 is WSHSY, CDR2 SAAADI, per germline. CDR3 length: 14 residues. The CDR3 DNA follows: TGCGCCAGCAGTGACAGGGGCAGCTCCTACGAGCAGTACTTC. Residues: CASSDRGSSYEQYF.

This clone has only a few counts. This chain joins TRBV10-3 and TRBJ1-1; D might be TRBD1 (5 bases). Germline CDR1 reads ENHRY; CDR2 reads SYGVKD. This CDR3 is 14 amino acids long. Trimming removed 4 bases at V and 0 bases at J, with 9 bases between. The CDR3 loop is CAISGQNMNTEAFF. CDR3 DNA sequence: TGTGCCATCAGTGGACAGAACATGAACACTGAAGCTTTCTTT.

The table lists this clone with a few counts. This chain links TRBV5-6 with TRBJ2-1; D remains ambiguous. The CDR3 totals 11 residues. The V and J ends lost 3 bases and 9 bases respectively, with 7 bases between them. Germline values: CDR1 SGHDT, CDR2 YYEEEE. The CDR3: CASSSQLEQFF. The CDR3 DNA sequence: TGTGCCAGCAGCTCGCAGCTTGAGCAGTTCTTC.

J is TRBJ1-2 and V is TRBV7-8; D unclear. Trimming took 1 base from V and 5 from J, leaving 8 bases between them. The germline CDR1 and CDR2 sequences are SGHVS and FQNEAQ. CDR3 length: 13 amino acids. The CDR3 DNA follows: TGTGCCAGCAGCTTAGGTACCGGATATGGCTACACCTTC. Encoded protein: CASSLGTGYGYTF.

The chain recombines TRBV9 with TRBJ1-6; D is ambiguous. The CDR3 totals 15 residues. The V and J ends lost 0 bases and 5 bases respectively, with 9 bases between them. Germline lookup yields CDR1 SGDLS and CDR2 YYNGEE. CDR3 sequence reads: CASSVGVGNNSPLHF. In nucleotides, the CDR3 is TGTGCCAGCAGCGTAGGGGTAGGGAATAATTCACCCCTCCACTTT.

The chain joins TRBV6-5 to TRBJ1-1, with 7 bases lining up with TRBD1. The CDR3 spans 14 residues. Germline V gene sequence: CDR1 MNHEY, CDR2 SVGAGI. J gave up 3 bases and V 2 bases, and 3 bases lay outside the gene matches. This CDR3 reads CASSYGDRDTEAFF. In nucleotides, the CDR3 is TGTGCCAGCAGTTACGGTGACAGGGACACTGAAGCTTTCTTT.

As for this clone: Different DNA sequences within this sample yield the same CDR3. V is TRBV30 and J is TRBJ1-2, with D unresolved. The V end was cut by 2 bases, the J end by 0 bases, with 4 bases between. This CDR3 spans 12 amino acids. Germline CDR1 GTSNPN, CDR2 SVGIG (reference sequence). The CDR3 here is CAWSSTNYGYTF. CDR3 coding DNA: TGTGCCTGGAGTTCCACTAACTATGGCTACACCTTC.

For the CDR3, the DNA is TGTGCCTGGAGGCCACAAAACACCGGGGAGCTGTTTTTT. Translation: CAWRPQNTGELFF. The chain carries TRBV30 and TRBJ2-2; D unresolved. Germline V gene data show CDR1 as GTSNPN and CDR2 as SVGIG (reference sequence). Trimming stripped 3 bases from V and 2 bases from J, with 7 bases between. This CDR3 spans 13 amino acids. Together with reference TRBV30 and TRBJ2-2, the CDR3 gives the full variable domain: SQTIHQWPATLVQPVGSPLSLECTVEGTSNPNLYWYRQAAGRGLQLLFYSVGIGQISSEVPQNLSASRPQDRQFILSSKKLLLSDSGFYLCAWRPQNTGELFFGEGSRLTVL.

The genes are TRBV6-5 and TRBJ1-6; weak D call: TRBD1 (5 bases). The CDR3 is made up of 13 amino acids. V lost 2 bases and J lost 11, with 10 bases in between. Germline lookup yields CDR1 MNHEY and CDR2 SVGAGI. The CDR3 loop is CASSYGTTAPLHF. DNA for the CDR3: TGTGCCAGCAGTTACGGGACGACGGCACCCCTCCACTTT.

This clone was observed a few times. This chain joins TRBV7-2 and TRBJ1-6; TRBD1 might be the D (5 bases). From germline, CDR1 is SGHTA and CDR2 FQGNSA. Trimming left V 1 base short and J 8 bases short, with 15 bases between. The CDR3 runs 16 residues. As DNA, the CDR3 is TGTGCCAGCAGCTTAGTGTGGGGCAGATGGGATTCACCCCTCCACTTT. It codes for CASSLVWGRWDSPLHF.

This chain links TRBV6-1 with TRBJ2-3; 7 bases map to TRBD2. The CDR3 has 13 residues. Germline values: CDR1 MNHNS, CDR2 SASEGT. The junction had 3 bases not matched to a gene; V was cut back by 3 bases and J by 6 bases. CDR3 sequence: CASSEGGVDTQYF. The CDR3 DNA follows: TGTGCCAGCAGTGAGGGAGGGGTGGATACGCAGTATTTT.